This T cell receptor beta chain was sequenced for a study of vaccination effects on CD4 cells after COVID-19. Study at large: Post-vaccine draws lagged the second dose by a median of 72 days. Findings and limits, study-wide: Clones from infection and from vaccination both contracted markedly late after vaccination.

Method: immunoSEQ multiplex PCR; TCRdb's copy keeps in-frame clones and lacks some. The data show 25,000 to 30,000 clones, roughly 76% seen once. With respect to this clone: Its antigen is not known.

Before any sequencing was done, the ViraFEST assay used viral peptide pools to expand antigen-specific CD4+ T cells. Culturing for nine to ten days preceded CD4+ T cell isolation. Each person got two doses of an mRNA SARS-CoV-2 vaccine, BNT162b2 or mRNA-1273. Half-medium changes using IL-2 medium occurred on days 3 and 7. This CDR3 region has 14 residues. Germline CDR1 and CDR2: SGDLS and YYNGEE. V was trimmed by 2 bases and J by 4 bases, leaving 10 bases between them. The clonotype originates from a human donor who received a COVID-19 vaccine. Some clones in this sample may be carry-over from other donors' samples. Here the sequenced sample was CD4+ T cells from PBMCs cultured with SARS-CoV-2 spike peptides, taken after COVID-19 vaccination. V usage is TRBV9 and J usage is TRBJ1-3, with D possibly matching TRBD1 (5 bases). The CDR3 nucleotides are TGTGCCAGCAGCGTGTCAGGGTACGGAAACACCATATATTTT. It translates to CASSVSGYGNTIYF.